Following are 14 T cell receptor beta chains from one sample sequenced in a study of Ad26.COV2.S vaccination and SARS-CoV-2 variants. The treatment is: around 19 received Ad26.COV2.S at low or high dose, single or two shots; about five received placebo; per-sample allocation not given. Each sample was drawn 63 days after the first injection (of vaccine or placebo). Libraries were prepared by immunoSEQ multiplex PCR; TCRdb keeps only in-frame clonotypes and omits some of them. The sample gives a few hundred thousand clones, around 82% of which show up once; just under 7.5% is in the top ten. Source: peripheral blood, taken in a trial of Ad26.COV2.S vaccine versus placebo. Every receptor here comes from a person aged 18-65 years who received the Ad26.COV2.S COVID-19 vaccine or a placebo.

The genes are TRBV12-5 and TRBJ1-6, with 7 nucleotides matching TRBD1. The germline gives CDR1 LGHNT, CDR2 FRNRAP. This CDR3 contains 15 residues. J lost 11 bases, V lost 1 base, and 8 bases had no gene match. CDR3 coding DNA: TGTGCTAGTGGTTTGGCCCGACAGGGTCGAGCACCCCTCCACTTT. Its translation is CASGLARQGRAPLHF.

V is TRBV11-2 and J is TRBJ1-1; no clear D gene. V lost 1 base and J lost 2, with 8 bases in between. Germline V gene lookup returns CDR1 SGHAT and CDR2 FQNNGV. CDR3 length: 14 amino acids. This CDR3 is CASSLGGFNTEAFF. The CDR3 region has the DNA TGTGCCAGCAGCTTAGGGGGATTCAACACTGAAGCTTTCTTT.

The rearrangement links TRBV11-3 to TRBJ2-7, with D hard to call. The CDR3 extends over 16 amino acids. Germline values: CDR1 SGHNT, CDR2 YENEEA. Trimming removed 5 bases from V and 1 base from J, with 18 bases in between. Written as DNA, the CDR3 is TGTGCCAGCAGCAGCCTAGGGCGACTCGCTTCCTACGAGCAGTACTTC. As protein: CASSSLGRLASYEQYF.

This sequence joins TRBV9 and TRBJ1-2; maybe TRBD1 (6 bases). This CDR3 has 13 amino acids. Germline V gene data show CDR1 as SGDLS and CDR2 as YYNGEE. Trimming cost V 4 bases and J 9 bases, with 16 bases left between them. CDR3 amino acids: CASSPHQGSRYTF. The CDR3 region has the DNA TGTGCCAGCAGCCCTCATCAGGGGTCGCGCTACACCTTC.

This sequence joins TRBV5-4 and TRBJ2-3, with D unclear. The CDR3 is made up of 14 amino acids. Trimming left V 0 bases short and J 2 bases short, with 7 bases between. Germline CDR1 is SGHNT and CDR2 is YYREEE (reference sequence). CDR3 sequence reads: CASSLEGPTDTQYF. The CDR3 nucleotides are TGTGCCAGCAGCTTGGAGGGCCCCACAGATACGCAGTATTTT.

The chain joins TRBV11-2 to TRBJ2-7, with TRBD2 identical over 10 bases. The V gene's germline CDR1 is SGHAT and CDR2 FQNNGV. This CDR3 has 15 residues. With V trimmed by 1 base and J by 6 bases, 6 bases remained unmatched. CDR3 DNA: TGTGCCAGCAGCTTAGGACTAGCGGGTAAGGGCGAGCAGTACTTC. Its translation: CASSLGLAGKGEQYF.

The rearrangement joins TRBV5-4 to TRBJ1-6; TRBD1 aligns across 9 bases. The CDR3 is made up of 16 amino acids. Unmatched junction bases numbered 8, after V lost 0 bases and J lost 10 bases. From germline, CDR1 is SGHNT and CDR2 YYREEE (reference sequence). In nucleotides, the CDR3 is TGTGCCAGCAGCTTGGGGACAGGGGCTTTTGGATCACCCCTCCACTTT. It is translated as CASSLGTGAFGSPLHF.

This chain connects TRBV27 to TRBJ2-1; 13 positions match TRBD2. V lost 8 bases and J lost 6; bases outside the gene matches: 7. Germline values: CDR1 MNHEY, CDR2 SMNVEV (reference sequence). The length of the CDR3 is 15 residues. The CDR3 protein is CASGALAGGLNEQFF. The CDR3 DNA reads TGTGCCAGCGGAGCACTAGCGGGGGGGCTCAATGAGCAGTTCTTC.

This clone turned up a few times. The chain joins TRBV19 to TRBJ1-6; D is unclear. V dropped 8 bases and J dropped 0 bases, with 8 bases sitting between them. Germline V gene data show CDR1 as LNHDA and CDR2 as SQIVND (reference sequence). The CDR3 loop spans 14 amino acids. The CDR3 spells CASHQSSYNSPLHF. CDR3 DNA: TGTGCCAGTCACCAGAGCTCCTATAATTCACCCCTCCACTTT.

The J gene is TRBJ2-5, the V gene TRBV5-5; 9 bases fit TRBD2. The CDR3 runs to 16 residues. Germline CDR1 and CDR2: SGHKS and YYEKEE (reference sequence). With 4 bases clipped from V and 4 bases from J, the junction kept 11 bases outside the gene matches. CDR3 sequence reads: CASSPGGLAGRETQYF. The CDR3, as DNA: TGTGCCAGCAGCCCAGGTGGGCTAGCGGGGAGAGAGACCCAGTACTTC.

V usage is TRBV5-1 and J usage is TRBJ1-2, with no clear D. In germline, CDR1 is SGHRS, CDR2 YFSETQ. The germline V and J ends were trimmed by 5 bases and 4 bases, with 12 bases remaining between them. The CDR3 loop spans 13 amino acids. CDR3 nucleotides: TGCGCCAGCAGACCCGACGTCGGCTATGGCTACACCTTC. Translating it yields CASRPDVGYGYTF.

This chain links TRBV5-1 with TRBJ2-7; D remains ambiguous. The CDR3 is 11 amino acids. V was clipped by 3 bases and J by 7 bases, with 8 bases between them. Germline lookup yields CDR1 SGHRS and CDR2 YFSETQ. The CDR3 protein is CASSSSIEQYF. The CDR3 DNA reads as TGCGCCAGCAGCTCGTCGATTGAGCAGTACTTC.

The J gene is TRBJ1-2, the V gene TRBV6-5; 8 bases agree with TRBD1. CDR3 length: 14 amino acids. Looked up from germline, CDR1 is MNHEY and CDR2 is SVGAGI. V dropped 6 bases and J dropped 1; count of bases not matched to a gene: 4. The CDR3 loop reads CASRTGQGNYGYTF. The CDR3 DNA reads as TGTGCCAGCAGGACTGGACAGGGTAACTATGGCTACACCTTC.

The chain employs TRBV29-1 and TRBJ2-7, with TRBD2 as a possible D gene (5 bases). Trimming cost V 7 bases and J 4 bases, with 14 bases left between them. Germline assignment: CDR1 SQVTM and CDR2 ANQGSEA. The CDR3 spans 12 residues. In DNA, the CDR3 is TGCAGCGCCTCGGGGTCCGGGTACGAGCAGTACTTC. This encodes CSASGSGYEQYF.